This passage covers 16 T cell receptor beta chains from one sample sequenced in a study of T cell repertoires in cytomegalovirus infection. TCRdb redid the calling of the reads with MiXCR, one entry per CDR3 protein. The sample carries 560,000 or so distinct CDR3 sequences, about 15% recorded once. Sequencing used CD8+ T cells from PBMCs. The receptors stem from a human donor in good health (CMV status not recorded). Some clones in this sample may be carry-over from other donors' samples.

This clonotype has a count of ten or more. The chain combines TRBV7-2 with TRBJ2-3; 9 bases map to TRBD2. Germline assignment: CDR1 SGHTA and CDR2 FQGNSA. There are 15 residues in the CDR3. Trimming cost V 2 bases and J 6 bases; bases outside gene matches: 6. The CDR3: CASSLNAGGRDTQYF. The CDR3 DNA is TGTGCCAGCAGCTTAAACGCGGGGGGGCGGGATACGCAGTATTTT. The full variable domain, completed using reference TRBV7-2 and TRBJ2-3, is GAGVSQSPSNKVTEKGKDVELRCDPISGHTALYWYRQSLGQGLEFLIYFQGNSAPDKSGLPSDRFSAERTGGSVSTLTIQRTQQEDSAVYLCASSLNAGGRDTQYFGPGTRLTVL.

This clonotype occurred many times. The CDR3 sequence is CASSLVSLEGTQYF. In nucleotides, the CDR3 is TGTGCCAGCAGCTTAGTTTCCCTAGAGGGGACGCAGTATTTT. The chain has TRBV7-8 and TRBJ2-3; the D gene could be TRBD1 or TRBD2 (5 bases each). V was trimmed by 1 base and J by 9 bases, leaving 14 bases between them. The CDR3 totals 14 residues. Germline CDR1 is SGHVS and CDR2 is FQNEAQ.

CDR3 residues: CASSQGGRQGFSYNSPLHF. The CDR3 nucleotides are TGTGCCAGCAGCCAAGGGGGCAGGCAGGGTTTCTCCTATAATTCACCCCTCCACTTT. The chain joins TRBV4-2 to TRBJ1-6; D may be TRBD1 (5 bases). The V and J ends lost 1 base and 0 bases respectively, with 16 bases between them. The CDR3 loop spans 19 amino acids. CDR1 is LGHNA, CDR2 YNFKEQ, per germline.

In this sample, this clonotype turned up many times. This chain links TRBV12-5 with TRBJ1-5, with D perhaps TRBD1 (5 bases). Germline V gene data show CDR1 as LGHNT and CDR2 as FRNRAP. This CDR3 has 12 amino acids. Trimming left V 6 bases short and J 4 bases short, with 7 bases between. As DNA, the CDR3 is TGTGCTAGTGGCCCAGGGAATCAGCCCCAGCATTTT. Protein: CASGPGNQPQHF.

This clonotype was observed a few times. The chain joins TRBV28 to TRBJ2-2; no clear D. V lost 8 bases and J 3 bases, leaving 7 bases between the germline ends. The germline CDR1 and CDR2 sequences are MDHEN and SYDVKM. The CDR3 is 12 amino acids. The CDR3 DNA follows: TGTGCCAGCCCGGACCACACCGGGGAGCTGTTTTTT. Translation gives CASPDHTGELFF.

This clonotype was observed a few times. CDR3 amino acids: CASSSPGATYEQYF. The CDR3 region has the DNA TGTGCCAGCTCCTCCCCAGGGGCCACCTACGAGCAGTACTTC. The chain couples TRBV18 to TRBJ2-7, with a tentative D call TRBD1 (6 bases). V was clipped by 6 bases and J by 2 bases, with 14 bases between them. Germline V gives CDR1 KGHSH, CDR2 LQKENI. The length of the CDR3 is 14 residues.

There are many counts of this clonotype. The rearrangement joins TRBV12-3 or TRBV12-4 to TRBJ1-5, with a weak D call TRBD1 (6 bases). The CDR3 length is 15 residues. The V end lost 3 bases, the J end lost 2 bases, and 11 bases lay between the germline ends. The CDR3 nucleotides are TGTGCCAGCAGTTTCGGGAGGGGGGGCAATCAGCCCCAGCATTTT. The encoded protein is CASSFGRGGNQPQHF.

This clonotype has a count of ten or more. V is TRBV15 and J is TRBJ1-4, with unresolved D. The V gene lost 0 bases and the J gene lost 5 bases, with 13 bases spanning the gap. CDR1 LNHNV and CDR2 YYDKDF come from the germline V gene (reference sequence). The CDR3 is 16 residues long. The CDR3 reads CATSRDNVLGNEKLFF. Written as DNA, the CDR3 is TGTGCCACCAGCAGAGATAACGTGCTGGGGAATGAAAAACTGTTTTTT.

The chain links TRBV5-5 to TRBJ2-1; 8 bases fit TRBD1. The CDR3 is 16 residues long. Unmatched junction bases numbered 6, after V lost 4 bases and J lost 0 bases. CDR1 and CDR2 (germline): SGHKS, YYEKEE (reference sequence). For the CDR3, the DNA is TGTGCCAGCAGCCAGACAGGGGCCCCCTCCTACAATGAGCAGTTCTTC. Amino acids: CASSQTGAPSYNEQFF.

The V and J genes are TRBV30 and TRBJ1-5; weak D call: TRBD1 (5 bases). Germline CDR1 and CDR2: GTSNPN and SVGIG (reference sequence). The CDR3 loop spans 13 amino acids. Deletions cut 4 bases from V and 7 bases from J, with 14 bases between. The CDR3: CAWTSQAGQPQHF. In DNA form, the CDR3 reads TGTGCCTGGACCTCACAGGCAGGCCAGCCCCAGCATTTT.

This chain links TRBV6-1 with TRBJ1-5; D may be TRBD1 (6 bases). This CDR3 is built from 19 residues. The germline CDR1 and CDR2 sequences are MNHNS and SASEGT. V lost 5 bases and J 0 bases, leaving 23 bases between the germline ends. The CDR3 DNA follows: TGTGCCAGCAGTCGCCGTGAAATCGCCCAGGGGAATAGCAATCAGCCCCAGCATTTT. Amino acids: CASSRREIAQGNSNQPQHF.

The J gene is TRBJ1-1, the V gene TRBV28, with a possible D match to TRBD1 (5 bases). The V gene's germline CDR1 is MDHEN and CDR2 SYDVKM. This CDR3 spans 13 amino acids. Between the trimmed V and J ends, which lost 6 bases and 4 bases, there was a span of 12 bases. The CDR3 region is CASSQGEGTEAFF. The DNA of the CDR3 is TGTGCCAGCAGCCAGGGCGAGGGCACTGAAGCTTTCTTT.

This clonotype was counted many times. This chain joins TRBV12-5 and TRBJ2-1; the match to TRBD1 covers 9 bases. Germline V gives CDR1 LGHNT, CDR2 FRNRAP. The CDR3 covers 15 residues. V gave up 4 bases and J gave up 5 bases; unmatched junction bases: 6. In DNA, the CDR3 is TGTGCTAGTGGTTCCCCGGGACAGGGTGACAATGAGCAGTTCTTC. Translated: CASGSPGQGDNEQFF.

This clonotype was seen many times. The chain carries TRBV7-9 and TRBJ2-1; 11 nucleotides agree with TRBD2. CDR3 length: 13 residues. V was pared by 11 bases and J by 10 bases, with 10 bases of the junction left unmatched. Germline loops: CDR1 SEHNR, CDR2 FQNEAQ (reference sequence). The CDR3: CAVRLAGGPEQFF. CDR3 coding DNA: TGTGCCGTACGGCTAGCGGGGGGTCCGGAGCAGTTCTTC.

The chain couples TRBV20-1 to TRBJ1-1, with 7 bases fitting TRBD1. CDR3 length: 14 amino acids. CDR1 and CDR2 from the germline V gene are DFQATT and SNEGSKA (reference sequence). V trimming: 6 bases; J trimming: 4 bases; junction bases outside the gene matches: 11. The CDR3 DNA reads as TGCAGTGCCCCGTACCGGGACAGTAGCACTGAAGCTTTCTTT. Residues: CSAPYRDSSTEAFF.

This clonotype came up many times. The chain recombines TRBV7-9 with TRBJ1-1; D not resolved. This CDR3 region has 18 residues. The V end was cut by 5 bases, the J end by 0 bases, with 22 bases between. Germline CDR1 and CDR2: SEHNR and FQNEAQ (reference sequence). The CDR3, as DNA: TGTGCCAGCAGCCCCCCGGTCAGCCTCAAATCCATGAACACTGAAGCTTTCTTT. It translates to CASSPPVSLKSMNTEAFF.